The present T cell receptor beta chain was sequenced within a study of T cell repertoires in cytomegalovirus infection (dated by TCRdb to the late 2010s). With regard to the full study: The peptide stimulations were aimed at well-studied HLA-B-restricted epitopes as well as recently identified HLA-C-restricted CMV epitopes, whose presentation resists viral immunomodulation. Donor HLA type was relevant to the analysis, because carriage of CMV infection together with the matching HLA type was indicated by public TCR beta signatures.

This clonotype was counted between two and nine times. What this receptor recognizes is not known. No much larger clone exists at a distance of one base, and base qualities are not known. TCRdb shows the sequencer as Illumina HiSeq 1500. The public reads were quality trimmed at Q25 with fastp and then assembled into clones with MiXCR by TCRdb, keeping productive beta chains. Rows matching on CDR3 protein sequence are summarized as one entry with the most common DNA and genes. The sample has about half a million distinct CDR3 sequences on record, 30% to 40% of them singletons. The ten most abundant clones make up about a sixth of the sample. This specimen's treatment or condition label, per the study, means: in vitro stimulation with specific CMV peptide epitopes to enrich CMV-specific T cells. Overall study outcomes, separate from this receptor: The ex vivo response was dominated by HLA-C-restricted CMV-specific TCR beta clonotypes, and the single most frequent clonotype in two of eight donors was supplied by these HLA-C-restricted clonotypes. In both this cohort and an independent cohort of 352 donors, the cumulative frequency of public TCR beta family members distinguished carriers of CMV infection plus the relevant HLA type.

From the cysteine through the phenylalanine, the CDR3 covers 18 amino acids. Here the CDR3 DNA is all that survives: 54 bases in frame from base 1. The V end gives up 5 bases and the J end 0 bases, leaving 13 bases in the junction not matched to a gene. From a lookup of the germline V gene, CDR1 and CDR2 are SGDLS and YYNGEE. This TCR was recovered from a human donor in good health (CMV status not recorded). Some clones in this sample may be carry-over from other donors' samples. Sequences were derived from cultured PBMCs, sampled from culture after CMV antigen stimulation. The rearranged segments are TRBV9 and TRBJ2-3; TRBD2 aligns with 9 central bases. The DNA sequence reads TGTGCCAGCAGTCTCGGGACTAGCCTTATTACTAGCACAGATACGCAGTATTTT. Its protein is CASSLGTSLITSTDTQYF. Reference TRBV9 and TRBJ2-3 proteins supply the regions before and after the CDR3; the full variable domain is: DSGVTQTPKHLITATGQRVTLRCSPRSGDLSVYWYQQSLDQGLQFLIQYYNGEERAKGNILERFSAQQFPDLHSELNLSSLELGDSALYFCASSLGTSLITSTDTQYFGPGTRLTVL.